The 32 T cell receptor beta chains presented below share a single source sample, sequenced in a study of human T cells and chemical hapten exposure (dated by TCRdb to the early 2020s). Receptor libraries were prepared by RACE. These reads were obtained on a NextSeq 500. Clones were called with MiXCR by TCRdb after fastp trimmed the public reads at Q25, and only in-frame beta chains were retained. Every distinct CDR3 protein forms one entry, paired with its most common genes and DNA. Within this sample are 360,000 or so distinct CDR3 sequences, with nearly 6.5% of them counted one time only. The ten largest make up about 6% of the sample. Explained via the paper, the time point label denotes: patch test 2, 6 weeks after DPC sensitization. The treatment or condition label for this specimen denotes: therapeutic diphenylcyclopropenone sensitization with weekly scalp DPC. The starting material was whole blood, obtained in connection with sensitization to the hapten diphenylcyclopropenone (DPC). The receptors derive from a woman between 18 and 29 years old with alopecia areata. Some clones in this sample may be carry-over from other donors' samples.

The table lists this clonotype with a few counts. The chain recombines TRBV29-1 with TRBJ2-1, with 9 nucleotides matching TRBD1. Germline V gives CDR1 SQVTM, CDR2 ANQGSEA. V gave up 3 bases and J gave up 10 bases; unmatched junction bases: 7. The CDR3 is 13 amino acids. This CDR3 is CSVDKGQGEEQFF. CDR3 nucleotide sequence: TGCAGCGTTGATAAGGGACAGGGCGAGGAGCAGTTCTTC.

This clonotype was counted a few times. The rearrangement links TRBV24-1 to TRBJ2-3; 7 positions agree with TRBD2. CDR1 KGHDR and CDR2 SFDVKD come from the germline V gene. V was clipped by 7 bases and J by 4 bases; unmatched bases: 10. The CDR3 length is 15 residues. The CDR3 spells CATSPASGGSDTQYF. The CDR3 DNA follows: TGTGCCACCAGCCCGGCTAGCGGAGGATCAGATACGCAGTATTTT.

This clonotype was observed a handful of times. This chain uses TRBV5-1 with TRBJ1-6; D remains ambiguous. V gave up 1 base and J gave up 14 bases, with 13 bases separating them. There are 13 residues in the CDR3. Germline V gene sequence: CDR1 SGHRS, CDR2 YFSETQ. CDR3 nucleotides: TGCGCCAGCAGCTTGAGACCGGCCACCTCCCTCCACTTT. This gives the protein CASSLRPATSLHF.

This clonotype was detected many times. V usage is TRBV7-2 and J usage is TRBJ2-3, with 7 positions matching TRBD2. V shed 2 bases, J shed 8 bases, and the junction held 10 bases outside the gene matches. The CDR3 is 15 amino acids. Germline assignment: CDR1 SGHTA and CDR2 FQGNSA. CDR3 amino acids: CASSLQGSIAGTQYF. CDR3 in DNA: TGTGCCAGCAGCTTACAAGGCAGCATAGCGGGTACGCAGTATTTT.

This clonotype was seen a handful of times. CDR3 residues: CASSYTSGARPDTQYF. The CDR3 nucleotides are TGTGCCAGCAGTTATACTAGCGGTGCTCGCCCAGATACGCAGTATTTT. The chain has TRBV12-3 or TRBV12-4 and TRBJ2-3; 8 bases agree with TRBD2. The junction had 10 bases not matched to a gene; V was cut back by 4 bases and J by 4 bases. This CDR3 region has 16 residues.

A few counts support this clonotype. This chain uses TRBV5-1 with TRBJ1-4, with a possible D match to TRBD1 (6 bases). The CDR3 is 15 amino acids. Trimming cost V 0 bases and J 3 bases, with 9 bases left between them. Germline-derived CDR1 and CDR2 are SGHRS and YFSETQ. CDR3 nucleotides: TGCGCCAGCAGCTTGGGAAGGACAGCTAATGAAAAACTGTTTTTT. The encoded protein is CASSLGRTANEKLFF.

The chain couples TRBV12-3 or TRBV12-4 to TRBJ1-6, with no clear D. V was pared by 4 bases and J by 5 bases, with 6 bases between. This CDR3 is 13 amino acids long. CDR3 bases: TGTGCCAGCAGTTGGACTAATAATTCACCCCTCCACTTT. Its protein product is CASSWTNNSPLHF.

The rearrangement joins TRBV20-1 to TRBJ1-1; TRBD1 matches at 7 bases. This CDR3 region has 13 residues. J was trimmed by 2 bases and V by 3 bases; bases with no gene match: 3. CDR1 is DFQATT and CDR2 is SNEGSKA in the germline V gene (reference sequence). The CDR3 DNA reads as TGCAGTGCTAGGACAGGGCAAAACACTGAAGCTTTCTTT. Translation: CSARTGQNTEAFF.

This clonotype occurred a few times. The CDR3 spells CSARVGDKNIQYF. The CDR3 nucleotides are TGCAGTGCTAGAGTGGGGGACAAAAACATTCAGTACTTC. V gene TRBV20-1 combines with J gene TRBJ2-4, with D perhaps matching TRBD1 or TRBD2 (5 bases each). Trimming removed 1 base from V and 3 bases from J, with 7 bases in between. The CDR3 covers 13 residues. Germline loops: CDR1 DFQATT, CDR2 SNEGSKA (reference sequence).

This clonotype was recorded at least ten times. Here the CDR3 DNA reads TGTGCCAGCAGACGTTTCGGGGACAGGGAGAACAATGAGCAGTTCTTC. This sequence encodes CASRRFGDRENNEQFF. This chain connects TRBV11-2 to TRBJ2-1, with 9 bases matching TRBD1. Germline lookup yields CDR1 SGHAT and CDR2 FQNNGV. V lost 6 bases, J lost 5 bases, and 11 bases stayed unmatched. CDR3 length: 16 residues. Complete variable domain (other parts from reference TRBV11-2 and TRBJ2-1): EAGVAQSPRYKIIEKRQSVAFWCNPISGHATLYWYQQILGQGPKLLIQFQNNGVVDDSQLPKDRFSAERLKGVDSTLKIQPAKLEDSAVYLCASRRFGDRENNEQFFGPGTRLTVL.

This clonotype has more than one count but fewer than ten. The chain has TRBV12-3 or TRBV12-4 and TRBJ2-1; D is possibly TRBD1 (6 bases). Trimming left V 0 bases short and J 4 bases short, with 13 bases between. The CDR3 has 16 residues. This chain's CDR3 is CASSLAWTEVYNEQFF. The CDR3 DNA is TGTGCCAGCAGTTTAGCCTGGACAGAGGTTTACAATGAGCAGTTCTTC.

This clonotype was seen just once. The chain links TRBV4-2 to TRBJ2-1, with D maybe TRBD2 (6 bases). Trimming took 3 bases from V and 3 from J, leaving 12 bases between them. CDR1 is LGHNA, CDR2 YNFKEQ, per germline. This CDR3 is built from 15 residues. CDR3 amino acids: CASSHAGTGYNEQFF. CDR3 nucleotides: TGTGCCAGCAGCCACGCCGGGACTGGCTACAATGAGCAGTTCTTC.

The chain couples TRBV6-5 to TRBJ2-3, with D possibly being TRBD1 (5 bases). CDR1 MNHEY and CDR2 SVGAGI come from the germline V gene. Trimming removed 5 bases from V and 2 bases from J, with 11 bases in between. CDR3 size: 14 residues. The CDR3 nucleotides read TGTGCCAGCAGTCGACAGTTTTTCACAGATACGCAGTATTTT. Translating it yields CASSRQFFTDTQYF.

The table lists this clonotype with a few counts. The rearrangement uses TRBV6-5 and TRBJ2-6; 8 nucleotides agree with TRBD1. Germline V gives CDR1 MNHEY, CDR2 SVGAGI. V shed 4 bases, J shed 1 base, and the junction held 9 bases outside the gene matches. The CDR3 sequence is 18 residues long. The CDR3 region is CASSFAGQGLSGANVLTF. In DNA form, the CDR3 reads TGTGCCAGCAGTTTCGCCGGACAGGGCCTTTCTGGGGCCAACGTCCTGACTTTC.

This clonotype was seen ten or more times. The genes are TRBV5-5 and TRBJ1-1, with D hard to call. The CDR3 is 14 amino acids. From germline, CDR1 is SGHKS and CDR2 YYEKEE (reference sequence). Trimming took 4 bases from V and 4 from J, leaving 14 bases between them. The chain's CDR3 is CASSPSTEATEAFF. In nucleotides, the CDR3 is TGTGCCAGCAGCCCCTCCACGGAAGCCACTGAAGCTTTCTTT.

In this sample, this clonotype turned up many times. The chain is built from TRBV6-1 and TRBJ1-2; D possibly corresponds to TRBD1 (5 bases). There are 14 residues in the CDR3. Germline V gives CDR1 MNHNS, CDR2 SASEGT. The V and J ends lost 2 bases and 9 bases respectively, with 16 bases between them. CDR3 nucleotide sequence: TGTGCCAGCAGTGAAATGGGGGGGGACTCTAGCTACACCTTC. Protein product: CASSEMGGDSSYTF.

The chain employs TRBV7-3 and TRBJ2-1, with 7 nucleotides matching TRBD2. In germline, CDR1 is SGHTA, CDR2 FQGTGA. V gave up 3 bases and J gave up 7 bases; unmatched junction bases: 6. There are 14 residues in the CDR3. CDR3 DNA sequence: TGTGCCAGCAGCTTGAGGTCCGGGGGGAATGAGCAGTTCTTC. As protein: CASSLRSGGNEQFF. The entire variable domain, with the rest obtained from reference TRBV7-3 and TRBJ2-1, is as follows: GAGVSQTPSNKVTEKGKYVELRCDPISGHTALYWYRQSLGQGPEFLIYFQGTGAADDSGLPNDRFFAVRPEGSVSTLKIQRTERGDSAVYLCASSLRSGGNEQFFGPGTRLTVL.

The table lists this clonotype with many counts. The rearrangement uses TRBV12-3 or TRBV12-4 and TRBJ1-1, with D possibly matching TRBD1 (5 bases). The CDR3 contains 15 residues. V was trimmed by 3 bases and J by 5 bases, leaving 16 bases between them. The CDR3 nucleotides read TGTGCCAGCAGTTTTCAGACGGGGGGGAGAACTGAAGCTTTCTTT. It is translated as CASSFQTGGRTEAFF.

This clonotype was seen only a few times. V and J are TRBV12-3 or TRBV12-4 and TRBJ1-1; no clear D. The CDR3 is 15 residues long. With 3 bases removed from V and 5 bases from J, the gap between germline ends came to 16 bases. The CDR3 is CASSFRALRGTEAFF. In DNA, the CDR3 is TGTGCCAGCAGTTTCCGGGCCCTTCGAGGGACTGAAGCTTTCTTT.

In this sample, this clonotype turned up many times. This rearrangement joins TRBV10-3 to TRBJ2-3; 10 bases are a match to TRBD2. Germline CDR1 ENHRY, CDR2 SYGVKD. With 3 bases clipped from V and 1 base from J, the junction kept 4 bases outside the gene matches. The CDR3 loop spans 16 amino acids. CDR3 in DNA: TGTGCCATCAGTGACCCGCTAGCGGGGGGCACAGATACGCAGTATTTT. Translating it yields CAISDPLAGGTDTQYF.

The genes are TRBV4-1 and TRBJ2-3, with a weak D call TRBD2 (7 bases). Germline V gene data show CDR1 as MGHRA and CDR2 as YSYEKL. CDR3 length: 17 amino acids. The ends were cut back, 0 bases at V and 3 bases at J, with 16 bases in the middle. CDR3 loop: CASSQDWEGGRTDTQYF. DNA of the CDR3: TGCGCCAGCAGCCAAGATTGGGAGGGGGGCCGGACAGATACGCAGTATTTT.

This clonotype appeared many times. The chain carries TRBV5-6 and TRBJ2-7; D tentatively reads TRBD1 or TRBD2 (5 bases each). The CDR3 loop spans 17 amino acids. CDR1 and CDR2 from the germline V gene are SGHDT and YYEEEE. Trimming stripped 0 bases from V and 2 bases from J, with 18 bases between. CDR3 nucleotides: TGTGCCAGCAGCTTGGCCCCGGGACGTTCTAACCCCTACGAGCAGTACTTC. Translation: CASSLAPGRSNPYEQYF.

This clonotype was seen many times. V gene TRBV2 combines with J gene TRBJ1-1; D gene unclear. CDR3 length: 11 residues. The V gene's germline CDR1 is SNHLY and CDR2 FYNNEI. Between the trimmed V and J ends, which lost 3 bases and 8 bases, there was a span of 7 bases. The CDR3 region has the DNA TGTGCCAGCAGTGATCATCAAGAAGCTTTCTTT. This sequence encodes CASSDHQEAFF. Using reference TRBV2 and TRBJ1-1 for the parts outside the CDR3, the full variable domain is EPEVTQTPSHQVTQMGQEVILRCVPISNHLYFYWYRQILGQKVEFLVSFYNNEISEKSEIFDDQFSVERPDGSNFTLKIRSTKLEDSAMYFCASSDHQEAFFGQGTRLTVV.

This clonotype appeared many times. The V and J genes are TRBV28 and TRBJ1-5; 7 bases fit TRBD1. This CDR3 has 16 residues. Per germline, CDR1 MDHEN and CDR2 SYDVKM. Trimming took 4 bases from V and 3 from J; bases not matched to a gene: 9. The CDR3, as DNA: TGTGCCAGCAGTTCCAACAGGGGTGAGGCCAATCAGCCCCAGCATTTT. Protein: CASSSNRGEANQPQHF.

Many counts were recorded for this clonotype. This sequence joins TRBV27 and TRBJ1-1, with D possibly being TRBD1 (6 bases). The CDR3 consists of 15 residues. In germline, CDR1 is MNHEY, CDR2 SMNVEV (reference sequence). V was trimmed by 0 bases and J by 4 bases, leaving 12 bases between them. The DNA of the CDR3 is TGTGCCAGCAGTTTATCGGGGGGGGCGAGCACTGAAGCTTTCTTT. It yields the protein CASSLSGGASTEAFF.

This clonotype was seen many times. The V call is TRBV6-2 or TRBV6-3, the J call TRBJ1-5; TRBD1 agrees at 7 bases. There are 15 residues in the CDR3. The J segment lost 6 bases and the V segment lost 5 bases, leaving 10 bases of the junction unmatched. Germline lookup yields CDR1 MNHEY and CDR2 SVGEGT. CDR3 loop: CASSQGQTVGQPQHF. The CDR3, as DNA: TGTGCCAGCAGTCAGGGACAGACAGTTGGTCAGCCCCAGCATTTT.

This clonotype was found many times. The CDR3 DNA reads TGTGCCAGCTCACCCGACAGCGACTATGGCTACACCTTC. This codes for CASSPDSDYGYTF. The genes are TRBV18 and TRBJ1-2; the D gene is possibly TRBD1 (5 bases). This CDR3 is built from 13 residues. CDR1 and CDR2 from the germline V gene are KGHSH and LQKENI. Trimming shortened V by 3 bases and J by 3 bases, and 8 bases separated the two germline ends.

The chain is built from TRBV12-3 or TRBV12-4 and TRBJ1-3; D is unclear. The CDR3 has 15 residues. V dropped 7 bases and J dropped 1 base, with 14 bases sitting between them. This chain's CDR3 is CASTQLDLSGNTIYF. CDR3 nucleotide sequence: TGTGCCAGCACCCAACTCGACTTATCTGGAAACACCATATATTTT.

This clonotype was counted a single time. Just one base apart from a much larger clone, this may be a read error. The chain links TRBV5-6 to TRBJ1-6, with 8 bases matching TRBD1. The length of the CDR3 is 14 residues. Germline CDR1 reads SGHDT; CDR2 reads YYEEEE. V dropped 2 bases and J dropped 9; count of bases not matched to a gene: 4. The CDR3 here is CASSFAQGASPLHF. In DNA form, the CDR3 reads TGTGCCAGCAGCTTTGCTCAGGGGGCTTCACCCCTCCACTTT.

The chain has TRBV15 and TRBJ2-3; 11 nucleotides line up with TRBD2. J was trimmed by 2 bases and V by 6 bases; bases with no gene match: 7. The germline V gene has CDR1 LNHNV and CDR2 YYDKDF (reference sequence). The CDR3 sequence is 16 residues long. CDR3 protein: CATSGAGLADTDTQYF. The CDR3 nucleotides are TGTGCCACCAGTGGGGCGGGACTAGCGGACACAGATACGCAGTATTTT.

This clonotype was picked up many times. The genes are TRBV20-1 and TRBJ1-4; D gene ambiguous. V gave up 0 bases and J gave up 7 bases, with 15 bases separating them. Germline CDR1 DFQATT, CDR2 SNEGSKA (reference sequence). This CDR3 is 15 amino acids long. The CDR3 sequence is CSARDRSGKFEKLFF. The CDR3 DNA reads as TGCAGTGCTAGAGATCGGTCAGGAAAATTTGAAAAACTGTTTTTT.

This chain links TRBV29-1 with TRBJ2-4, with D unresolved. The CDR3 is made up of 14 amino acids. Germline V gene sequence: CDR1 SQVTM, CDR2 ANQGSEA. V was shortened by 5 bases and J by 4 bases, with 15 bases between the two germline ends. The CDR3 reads CSVTALFGKNIQYF. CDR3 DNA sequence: TGCAGCGTTACGGCCCTTTTTGGGAAAAACATTCAGTACTTC.